Following are 25 T cell receptor beta chains from one sample sequenced in a study of blood T cell repertoires in COVID-19 (dated by TCRdb to the early 2020s). Library method: the immunoSEQ multiplex PCR assay. This immuneACCESS table, as held by TCRdb, lists in-frame sequences with V and J called but not all clones. Of the missing ones, under half trace to an unresolved V gene in checked studies; the others have no known cause. This sample lists 250,000 or so clones; about 89% were detected once. The biggest ten clones account for about 8.6% of the sample. Source material: peripheral blood. Receptor source: a man aged 35 to 55 with active or convalescent COVID-19.

V and J are TRBV7-8 and TRBJ2-1; 7 bases are shared with TRBD2. V was pared by 1 base and J by 0 bases, with 6 bases of the junction left unmatched. This CDR3 is 17 amino acids long. Looked up from germline, CDR1 is SGHVS and CDR2 is FQNEAQ. CDR3 bases: TGTGCCAGCAGCTTAGGGGGAGGGAGCGGCTCCTACAATGAGCAGTTCTTC. Translated, it gives CASSLGGGSGSYNEQFF.

This clone was recorded only once. The rearrangement links TRBV7-9 to TRBJ2-2; TRBD1 aligns across 10 bases. After removal of 5 bases from V and 9 bases from J, the junction contained 6 bases not matched to a gene. Germline V gives CDR1 SEHNR, CDR2 FQNEAQ (reference sequence). The CDR3 sequence is 14 residues long. DNA of the CDR3: TGTGCCAGCAGCCCCGGACAGGGGGTATGGGAGCTGTTTTTT. Translated, it gives CASSPGQGVWELFF.

The table lists this clone with a count of one. V gene TRBV5-1 combines with J gene TRBJ2-7; 8 bases are a match to TRBD2. The J segment lost 1 base and the V segment lost 5 bases, leaving 17 bases of the junction unmatched. The CDR3 is made up of 18 amino acids. Looked up from germline, CDR1 is SGHRS and CDR2 is YFSETQ. DNA for the CDR3: TGCGCCAGCAGTGGCGCCGGGGCCCAGCGGGAGAATTCCTACGAGCAGTACTTC. Protein: CASSGAGAQRENSYEQYF. The entire variable domain, with the rest obtained from reference TRBV5-1 and TRBJ2-7, is as follows: KAGVTQTPRYLIKTRGQQVTLSCSPISGHRSVSWYQQTPGQGLQFLFEYFSETQRNKGNFPGRFSGRQFSNSRSEMNVSTLELGDSALYLCASSGAGAQRENSYEQYFGPGTRLTVT.

V and J are TRBV5-4 and TRBJ2-1; the D gene is possibly TRBD2 (6 bases). V shed 4 bases and J shed 7 bases, with 15 bases lying between them. CDR3 length: 14 residues. Germline assignment: CDR1 SGHNT and CDR2 YYREEE (reference sequence). The CDR3 nucleotides read TGTGCCAGCAGCCCTGCGGGGCGTGGGAATGAGCAGTTCTTC. The encoded protein is CASSPAGRGNEQFF. The full variable domain, rest sourced from reference TRBV5-4 and TRBJ2-1, is ETGVTQSPTHLIKTRGQQVTLRCSSQSGHNTVSWYQQALGQGPQFIFQYYREEENGRGNFPPRFSGLQFPNYSSELNVNALELDDSALYLCASSPAGRGNEQFFGPGTRLTVL.

The J gene is TRBJ2-5, the V gene TRBV14; D not certain. With 1 base removed from V and 5 bases from J, the gap between germline ends came to 5 bases. This CDR3 has 12 amino acids. In germline, CDR1 is SGHDN, CDR2 FVKESK. The DNA for the CDR3 is TGTGCCAGCAGCCAAGGTGCGGAGACCCAGTACTTC. It encodes CASSQGAETQYF.

The chain joins TRBV15 to TRBJ1-2; TRBD1 is a possible D gene (5 bases). The CDR3 totals 13 residues. V was pared by 1 base and J by 6 bases, with 9 bases between. Germline lookup yields CDR1 LNHNV and CDR2 YYDKDF (reference sequence). The CDR3 sequence is CATSRVGADGYTF. CDR3 nucleotide sequence: TGTGCCACCAGCAGAGTAGGGGCTGATGGCTACACCTTC.

J is TRBJ1-4 and V is TRBV3-1 (or the pseudogene TRBV3-2), with D possibly TRBD1 on 6 matching bases. Trimming took 1 base from V and 5 from J, leaving 11 bases between them. Looked up from germline, CDR1 is LGHDT and CDR2 is YNNKEL (reference sequence). The CDR3 consists of 15 residues. CDR3 region: CASSQGTVGNEKLFF. CDR3 nucleotides: TGTGCCAGCAGCCAAGGGACAGTTGGAAATGAAAAACTGTTTTTT.

This chain joins TRBV6-5 and TRBJ1-1, with D possibly being TRBD1 (6 bases). CDR3 size: 16 residues. Germline loops: CDR1 MNHEY, CDR2 SVGAGI. Deletions cut 2 bases from V and 5 bases from J, with 18 bases between. The CDR3 coding sequence is TGTGCCAGCAGTTACGGGGGCGAGGGGTCGGGTACTGAAGCTTTCTTT. Its translation: CASSYGGEGSGTEAFF.

This clone has a handful of counts. This chain connects TRBV2 to TRBJ2-1, with 10 bases matching TRBD2. V dropped 1 base and J dropped 7; count of bases not matched to a gene: 4. The CDR3 contains 15 residues. Germline V CDR1 and CDR2: SNHLY, FYNNEI. The CDR3 region has the DNA TGTGCCAGCAGTGAAGAGCGGGGGGGCTTAAATGAGCAGTTCTTC. The encoded protein is CASSEERGGLNEQFF.

The J gene is TRBJ2-3, the V gene TRBV11-1, with D possibly TRBD2 on 6 matching bases. Between the trimmed V and J ends, which lost 1 base and 2 bases, there was a span of 7 bases. The length of the CDR3 is 14 residues. Germline CDR1 and CDR2: SGHAT and FQDESV (reference sequence). Here the CDR3 reads CASSLGGNTDTQYF. The CDR3 coding sequence is TGTGCCAGCAGCTTAGGCGGGAACACAGATACGCAGTATTTT.

The chain has TRBV3-1 (or the pseudogene TRBV3-2) and TRBJ2-5; 11 bases are a match to TRBD2. The germline CDR1 and CDR2 sequences are LGHDT and YNNKEL (reference sequence). CDR3 size: 22 residues. V lost 4 bases and J lost 2; bases outside the gene matches: 24. The CDR3 coding sequence is TGTGCCAGCAGCCCGATACTTCCGGGACTAGCGGCCCGTACCAGGCCTCAAGAGACCCAGTACTTC. Translating gives CASSPILPGLAARTRPQETQYF.

The chain recombines TRBV29-1 with TRBJ2-7; D is unresolved. This CDR3 comprises 14 residues. Looked up from germline, CDR1 is SQVTM and CDR2 is ANQGSEA. Trimming shortened V by 5 bases and J by 6 bases, and 20 bases separated the two germline ends. The DNA of the CDR3 is TGCAGCGTTTCCCCGGAGACGACCTCGGGCGAGCAGTACTTC. The encoded protein is CSVSPETTSGEQYF.

The chain employs TRBV4-1 and TRBJ2-5; TRBD2 agrees at 12 bases. Unmatched junction bases numbered 10, after V lost 1 base and J lost 4 bases. The CDR3 is made up of 18 amino acids. Germline-derived CDR1 and CDR2 are MGHRA and YSYEKL. The CDR3 loop reads CASSQGLAGVIIGETQYF. The CDR3 coding sequence is TGCGCCAGCAGCCAAGGACTAGCGGGAGTTATAATAGGAGAGACCCAGTACTTC.

This clone showed up just once. The chain is built from TRBV29-1 and TRBJ2-5; the D gene is possibly TRBD2 (5 bases). CDR1 and CDR2 (germline): SQVTM, ANQGSEA. The germline V and J ends were trimmed by 4 bases and 3 bases, with 15 bases remaining between them. This CDR3 spans 14 amino acids. CDR3 in amino acids: CSVASAEEKETQYF. The CDR3 nucleotides read TGCAGCGTTGCTTCAGCGGAGGAAAAAGAGACCCAGTACTTC.

The CDR3: CASSLLLGGGNTIYF. The CDR3 nucleotides read TGTGCCAGCAGCTTACTGCTCGGGGGTGGAAACACCATATATTTT. This rearrangement joins TRBV7-2 to TRBJ1-3; possible D gene TRBD1, 5 bases. The germline V and J ends were trimmed by 2 bases and 3 bases, with 11 bases remaining between them. Germline CDR1 and CDR2: SGHTA and FQGNSA. CDR3 length equals 15 residues.

The rearrangement joins TRBV12-3 or TRBV12-4 to TRBJ2-7, with D maybe TRBD2 (6 bases). The length of the CDR3 is 13 residues. Trimming left V 3 bases short and J 0 bases short, with 6 bases between. CDR3 DNA: TGTGCCAGCAGTTTCGGGAGCTCCTACGAGCAGTACTTC. This codes for CASSFGSSYEQYF.

This chain connects TRBV5-1 to TRBJ2-7, with 9 bases matching TRBD2. After removal of 3 bases from V and 6 bases from J, the junction contained 7 bases not matched to a gene. The CDR3 is made up of 14 amino acids. Per the germline V gene, CDR1 is SGHRS and CDR2 is YFSETQ. CDR3 loop: CASSSGLAPFEQYF. The CDR3 region has the DNA TGCGCCAGCAGCTCCGGACTAGCGCCCTTCGAGCAGTACTTC.

The rearrangement links TRBV7-3 to TRBJ1-1, with 8 bases lining up with TRBD1. Losses at the gene ends were 2 bases for V and 4 bases for J; bases not matched to a gene: 3. This CDR3 region has 14 residues. Germline V CDR1 and CDR2: SGHTA, FQGTGA. CDR3 DNA sequence: TGTGCCAGCAGCTTACAGGGGGCTGGCACTGAAGCTTTCTTT. The encoded protein is CASSLQGAGTEAFF.

The chain joins TRBV4-1 to TRBJ1-1; 8 positions match TRBD1. Trimming cost V 1 base and J 1 base; bases outside gene matches: 5. The germline V gene has CDR1 MGHRA and CDR2 YSYEKL. The CDR3 length is 16 residues. The CDR3 is CASSQGAGGQNTEAFF. CDR3 nucleotide sequence: TGCGCCAGCAGCCAAGGGGCAGGGGGCCAGAACACTGAAGCTTTCTTT.

A note on this clone: The junction departs from germline at one end; a sequencing error may be responsible. The V call is TRBV3-1 (or the pseudogene TRBV3-2), the J call TRBJ1-1, with D maybe TRBD1 (5 bases). Germline CDR1 and CDR2: LGHDT and YNNKEL (reference sequence). This CDR3 is built from 13 residues. This CDR3 is CATSLRGNTEAFF. Written as DNA, the CDR3 is TGTGCCACCAGCCTTAGGGGGAACACTGAAGCTTTCTTT.

The J gene is TRBJ2-7, the V gene TRBV4-1; TRBD2 aligns across 13 bases. V was pared by 6 bases and J by 0 bases, with 5 bases of the junction left unmatched. The CDR3 length is 16 residues. Looked up from germline, CDR1 is MGHRA and CDR2 is YSYEKL. The CDR3 spells CASRLGLAGSSYEQYF. In DNA form, the CDR3 reads TGCGCCAGCAGGCTGGGACTAGCGGGATCCTCCTACGAGCAGTACTTC.

The chain links TRBV5-4 to TRBJ2-1, with D tentatively TRBD2 (6 bases). Germline V lookup: CDR1 SGHNT, CDR2 YYREEE (reference sequence). This CDR3 has 15 residues. V shed 0 bases and J shed 7 bases, with 14 bases lying between them. CDR3 bases: TGTGCCAGCAGCTTGGTTTCGGGAGCTACGAATGAGCAGTTCTTC. It yields the protein CASSLVSGATNEQFF.

This chain connects TRBV11-3 to TRBJ2-7; weak D call: TRBD2 (5 bases). Trimming shortened V by 4 bases and J by 3 bases, and 16 bases separated the two germline ends. This CDR3 is built from 15 residues. CDR1 is SGHNT, CDR2 YENEEA, per germline. Written as DNA, the CDR3 is TGTGCCAGCAGCTCACCACGTAGCGAGGACTACGAGCAGTACTTC. This sequence encodes CASSSPRSEDYEQYF.

The genes are TRBV18 and TRBJ2-5; D is undetermined. CDR3 size: 11 residues. The germline V gene has CDR1 KGHSH and CDR2 LQKENI. V gave up 5 bases and J gave up 5 bases, with 6 bases separating them. This chain's CDR3 is CASSGSETQYF. The DNA of the CDR3 is TGTGCCAGCTCAGGCTCGGAGACCCAGTACTTC.

The V call is TRBV29-1, the J call TRBJ1-1; 7 positions match TRBD1. Germline CDR1 reads SQVTM; CDR2 reads ANQGSEA. Trimming took 4 bases from V and 7 from J; bases not matched to a gene: 15. The CDR3 sequence is 15 residues long. In DNA, the CDR3 is TGCAGCGTTGCCCACCGAGACAGGGTTAAACATGAAGCTTTCTTT. Translation gives CSVAHRDRVKHEAFF.